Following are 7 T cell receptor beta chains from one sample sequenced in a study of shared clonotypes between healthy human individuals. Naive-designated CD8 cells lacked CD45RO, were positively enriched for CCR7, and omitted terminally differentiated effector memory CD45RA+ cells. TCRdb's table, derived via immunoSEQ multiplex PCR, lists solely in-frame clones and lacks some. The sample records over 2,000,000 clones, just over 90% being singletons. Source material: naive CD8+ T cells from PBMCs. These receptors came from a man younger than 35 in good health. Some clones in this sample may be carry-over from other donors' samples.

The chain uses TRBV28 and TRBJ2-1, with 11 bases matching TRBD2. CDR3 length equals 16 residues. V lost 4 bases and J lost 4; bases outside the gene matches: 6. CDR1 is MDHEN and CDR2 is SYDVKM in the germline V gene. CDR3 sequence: CASSSLGLAVYNEQFF. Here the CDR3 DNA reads TGTGCCAGCAGTTCCCTGGGACTAGCGGTTTACAATGAGCAGTTCTTC.

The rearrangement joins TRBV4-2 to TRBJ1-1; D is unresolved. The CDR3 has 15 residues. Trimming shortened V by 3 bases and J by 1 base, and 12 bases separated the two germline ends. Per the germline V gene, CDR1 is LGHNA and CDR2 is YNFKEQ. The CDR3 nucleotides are TGTGCCAGCAGCCATGACGTGGTGGAGAACACTGAAGCTTTCTTT. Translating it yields CASSHDVVENTEAFF.

CDR3 residues: CASSLGWQMGQPQHF. CDR3 nucleotides: TGTGCCAGCAGCTTAGGCTGGCAGATGGGGCAGCCCCAGCATTTT. V gene TRBV7-2 combines with J gene TRBJ1-5; D is unresolved. Germline V gene data show CDR1 as SGHTA and CDR2 as FQGNSA. V was trimmed by 1 base and J by 7 bases, leaving 14 bases between them. This CDR3 region has 15 residues.

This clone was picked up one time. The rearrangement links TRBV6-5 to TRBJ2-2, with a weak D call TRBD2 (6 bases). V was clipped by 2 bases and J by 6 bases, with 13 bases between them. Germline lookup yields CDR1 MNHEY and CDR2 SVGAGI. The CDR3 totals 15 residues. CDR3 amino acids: CASSYGGWGAGELFF. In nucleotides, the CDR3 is TGTGCCAGCAGTTACGGGGGGTGGGGAGCCGGGGAGCTGTTTTTT.

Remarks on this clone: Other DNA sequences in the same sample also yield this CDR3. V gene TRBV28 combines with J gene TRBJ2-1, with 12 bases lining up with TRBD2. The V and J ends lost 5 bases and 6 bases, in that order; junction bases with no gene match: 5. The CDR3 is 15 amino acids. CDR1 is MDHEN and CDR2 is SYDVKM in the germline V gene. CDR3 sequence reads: CASSLLAGGPNEQFF. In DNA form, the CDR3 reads TGTGCCAGCAGTCTACTAGCGGGAGGTCCCAATGAGCAGTTCTTC.

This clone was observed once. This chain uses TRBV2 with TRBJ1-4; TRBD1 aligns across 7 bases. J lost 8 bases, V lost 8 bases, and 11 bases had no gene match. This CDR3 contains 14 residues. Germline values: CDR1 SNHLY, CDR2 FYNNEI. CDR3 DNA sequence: TGTGCCAGCCTACCTCGGGACAGTACCGAAAAACTGTTTTTT. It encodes CASLPRDSTEKLFF.

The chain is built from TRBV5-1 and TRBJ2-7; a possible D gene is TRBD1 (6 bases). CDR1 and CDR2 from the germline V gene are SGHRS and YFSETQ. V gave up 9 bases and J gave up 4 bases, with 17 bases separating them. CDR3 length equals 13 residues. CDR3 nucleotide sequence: TGCGCCACCAGGGAAGGGGGATCGTACGAGCAGTACTTC. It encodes CATREGGSYEQYF.